These 28 T cell receptor beta chains originate from one sample sequenced in a study of blood T cell repertoires in COVID-19. The assay was immunoSEQ multiplex PCR, and TCRdb's table has in-frame clones only and misses some. The data contain fewer than 350,000 clones, 80% to 90% of them seen just once; the ten biggest clones take up 2.2%. Sequencing was carried out using PBMCs or T cells enriched from blood (not recorded which). The receptors shown here come from a man aged 25 to 40 who had recovered from COVID-19.

CDR3 residues: CASSLNPSGGASKTQYF. The CDR3 bases are TGTGCCAGCAGCTTAAACCCTAGCGGGGGTGCTTCGAAGACCCAGTACTTC. The genes are TRBV7-9 and TRBJ2-5; 10 bases line up with TRBD2. Germline V gives CDR1 SEHNR, CDR2 FQNEAQ (reference sequence). Losses at the gene ends were 2 bases for V and 6 bases for J; bases not matched to a gene: 12. The CDR3 is 17 residues long.

The chain joins TRBV12-3 or TRBV12-4 to TRBJ2-2, with TRBD2 as a possible D gene (6 bases). V lost 6 bases and J lost 3, with 8 bases in between. There are 13 residues in the CDR3. The CDR3, as DNA: TGTGCCAGCAGGAGGGACTACACCGGGGAGCTGTTTTTT. Translating gives CASRRDYTGELFF.

This clone occurred a few times. The gene calls are TRBV5-1 and TRBJ1-2, with TRBD1 matching over 7 bases. CDR1 is SGHRS, CDR2 YFSETQ, per germline. The trim removed 7 bases at V and 8 bases at J, leaving 8 bases unmatched. This CDR3 has 12 amino acids. CDR3 in DNA: TGCGCCAGCGGGGACAGTGAGGGCGGCTACACCTTC. Protein sequence: CASGDSEGGYTF.

CDR3 in DNA: TGTGCCAGCAGTTATAATCCAGGGAAGATCGGAAAACTGTTTTTT. It encodes CASSYNPGKIGKLFF. The chain couples TRBV6-5 to TRBJ1-4, with D perhaps matching TRBD1 (5 bases). The CDR3 extends over 15 amino acids. Germline V gene data show CDR1 as MNHEY and CDR2 as SVGAGI. Trimming left V 3 bases short and J 10 bases short, with 18 bases between.

The chain employs TRBV4-2 and TRBJ1-2, with 7 bases lining up with TRBD1. The trim removed 3 bases at V and 1 base at J, leaving 8 bases unmatched. The CDR3 extends over 16 amino acids. CDR1 and CDR2 from the germline V gene are LGHNA and YNFKEQ. The CDR3 region is CASSQEPTGINYGYTF. The CDR3 DNA sequence: TGTGCCAGCAGCCAGGAACCGACAGGGATTAACTATGGCTACACCTTC.

The rearrangement uses TRBV5-5 and TRBJ2-7; D possibly corresponds to TRBD1 (6 bases). CDR3 length: 13 amino acids. Germline CDR1 SGHKS, CDR2 YYEKEE (reference sequence). Trimming stripped 0 bases from V and 2 bases from J, with 6 bases between. The CDR3 spells CASSLDRAYEQYF. The CDR3 coding sequence is TGTGCCAGCAGCTTGGACAGGGCCTACGAGCAGTACTTC.

This clone was detected only once. This chain connects TRBV5-4 to TRBJ2-7; 7 bases line up with TRBD1. Germline V gene sequence: CDR1 SGHNT, CDR2 YYREEE (reference sequence). With 0 bases clipped from V and 4 bases from J, the junction kept 4 bases outside the gene matches. This CDR3 is 14 amino acids long. CDR3 bases: TGTGCCAGCAGCTTGGCCGAACAGGGGTACGAGCAGTACTTC. Amino acid sequence: CASSLAEQGYEQYF.

This clone appeared once. The chain joins TRBV27 to TRBJ1-2; a weak D match, TRBD1 (5 bases). This CDR3 has 15 amino acids. The germline V gene encodes CDR1 MNHEY and CDR2 SMNVEV (reference sequence). The germline V and J ends were trimmed by 6 bases and 3 bases, with 17 bases remaining between them. The CDR3 is CASSHAPGDYYGYTF. For the CDR3, the DNA is TGTGCCAGCAGCCACGCACCGGGGGACTACTATGGCTACACCTTC.

V usage is TRBV2 and J usage is TRBJ1-1, with no clear D. The germline V gene has CDR1 SNHLY and CDR2 FYNNEI. This CDR3 spans 15 amino acids. Trimming pared 3 bases from V and 0 bases from J, leaving 11 bases between. The CDR3 coding sequence is TGTGCCAGCAGTGAGTCGACAACGGTGAACACTGAAGCTTTCTTT. Protein: CASSESTTVNTEAFF.

This clone has a single count. CDR3 in DNA: TGTGCCAGTAGTAGTGCCGAGGGTGTCAATCAGCCCCAGCATTTT. It codes for CASSSAEGVNQPQHF. The chain couples TRBV19 to TRBJ1-5; D gene ambiguous. The CDR3 covers 15 residues. The germline V gene has CDR1 LNHDA and CDR2 SQIVND (reference sequence). The ends were cut back, 4 bases at V and 3 bases at J, with 13 bases in the middle.

In this sample, this clone turned up a few times. The same CDR3 also results from other DNA sequences found in this sample. This rearrangement joins TRBV27 to TRBJ1-3; possible D gene TRBD1, 5 bases. Between the trimmed V and J ends, which lost 6 bases and 0 bases, there was a span of 12 bases. The germline gives CDR1 MNHEY, CDR2 SMNVEV (reference sequence). The length of the CDR3 is 15 residues. Here the CDR3 reads CASSRGGSSGNTIYF. Here the CDR3 DNA reads TGTGCCAGCAGCCGGGGGGGAAGCTCTGGAAACACCATATATTTT.

This clone was counted a few times. The chain has TRBV29-1 and TRBJ1-2; the D gene is possibly TRBD1 (6 bases). V gave up 5 bases and J gave up 8 bases, with 15 bases separating them. This CDR3 comprises 12 residues. Germline loops: CDR1 SQVTM, CDR2 ANQGSEA. CDR3 region: CSVRLQGGGYTF. The CDR3 DNA follows: TGCAGCGTTAGATTACAGGGTGGGGGCTACACCTTC.

This clone has a single count. The chain employs TRBV6-5 and TRBJ2-7; tentatively, D is TRBD2 (6 bases). Germline CDR1 and CDR2: MNHEY and SVGAGI. The CDR3 sequence is 14 residues long. The V end lost 3 bases, the J end lost 4 bases, and 13 bases lay between the germline ends. The CDR3 DNA reads TGTGCCAGCAGTTATTTGGGAGGAGAATACGAGCAGTACTTC. Its translation: CASSYLGGEYEQYF.

The chain joins TRBV4-1 to TRBJ1-3; 8 bases line up with TRBD1. Germline CDR1 reads MGHRA; CDR2 reads YSYEKL. V lost 1 base and J lost 4; bases outside the gene matches: 9. The length of the CDR3 is 17 residues. The CDR3 DNA follows: TGCGCCAGCAGCCAAGGCTTGGCAGGGGGCCTCGGAAACACCATATATTTT. Protein sequence: CASSQGLAGGLGNTIYF.

The V and J genes are TRBV30 and TRBJ2-7, with 9 bases lining up with TRBD1. Germline-derived CDR1 and CDR2 are GTSNPN and SVGIG (reference sequence). V was pared by 4 bases and J by 4 bases, with 8 bases of the junction left unmatched. The CDR3 length is 14 residues. The CDR3 DNA sequence: TGTGCCTGGACAGGGACAGGGCTGAAGTACGAGCAGTACTTC. This codes for CAWTGTGLKYEQYF.

Only one count was recorded for this clone. CDR3 protein: CASSTSGTGYPGTEAFF. DNA of the CDR3: TGTGCCAGTAGTACCTCCGGGACAGGGTACCCCGGGACTGAAGCTTTCTTT. The V call is TRBV19, the J call TRBJ1-1; TRBD1 matches 9 bases. The CDR3 has 17 amino acids. From germline, CDR1 is LNHDA and CDR2 SQIVND (reference sequence). The V gene end was trimmed by 4 bases and the J gene end by 5 bases; junction bases not matched to a gene: 14.

The V call is TRBV4-1, the J call TRBJ2-1; 11 bases fit TRBD2. Germline V gene sequence: CDR1 MGHRA, CDR2 YSYEKL. V dropped 4 bases and J dropped 10; count of bases not matched to a gene: 15. The CDR3 is 17 residues long. The CDR3 DNA reads as TGCGCCAGCAGCCCAGGGACTAGCGGAGCCGTACATGGCGAGCAGTTCTTC. Protein sequence: CASSPGTSGAVHGEQFF.

The rearrangement uses TRBV9 and TRBJ2-5; 7 bases match TRBD1. J lost 4 bases, V lost 5 bases, and 11 bases had no gene match. Germline values: CDR1 SGDLS, CDR2 YYNGEE. The CDR3 runs to 15 residues. CDR3 loop: CASRTTGYTGETQYF. The CDR3 DNA reads as TGTGCCAGCAGAACGACAGGGTATACGGGAGAGACCCAGTACTTC.

This rearrangement joins TRBV7-2 to TRBJ2-1; possibly TRBD1 for D (5 bases). Trimming stripped 4 bases from V and 8 bases from J, with 9 bases between. The V gene's germline CDR1 is SGHTA and CDR2 FQGNSA. The CDR3 extends over 12 amino acids. The CDR3 region has the DNA TGTGCCAGCAGCTATAGGGGATATGAGCAGTTCTTC. This codes for CASSYRGYEQFF.

This chain links TRBV14 with TRBJ2-7, with 8 bases identical to TRBD1. Germline CDR1 and CDR2: SGHDN and FVKESK. The CDR3 has 15 amino acids. The ends lost 3 bases at V and 3 bases at J; junction bases unmatched: 7. The CDR3 nucleotides read TGTGCCAGCAGCCAGTTCTCGGACAGGGACTACGAGCAGTACTTC. Protein: CASSQFSDRDYEQYF. The full variable domain, rest sourced from reference TRBV14 and TRBJ2-7, is EAGVTQFPSHSVIEKGQTVTLRCDPISGHDNLYWYRRVMGKEIKFLLHFVKESKQDESGMPNNRFLAERTGGTYSTLKVQPAELEDSGVYFCASSQFSDRDYEQYFGPGTRLTVT.

The chain employs TRBV10-3 and TRBJ1-1; weak D call: TRBD1 (6 bases). The CDR3 is made up of 13 amino acids. Per germline, CDR1 ENHRY and CDR2 SYGVKD. Trimming removed 6 bases at V and 6 bases at J, with 14 bases between. DNA for the CDR3: TGTGCCATCAGAGAAAACAGGGACGCTGAAGCTTTCTTT. It is translated as CAIRENRDAEAFF.

This CDR3 reads CASSFIGVDEKLFF. CDR3 DNA: TGTGCCAGCAGTTTTATCGGGGTTGATGAAAAACTGTTTTTT. V and J are TRBV27 and TRBJ1-4, with no clear D. The CDR3 loop spans 14 amino acids. The ends were cut back, 3 bases at V and 6 bases at J, with 11 bases in the middle. CDR1 and CDR2 (germline): MNHEY, SMNVEV (reference sequence).

The gene calls are TRBV6-5 and TRBJ2-5; D call uncertain. Per germline, CDR1 MNHEY and CDR2 SVGAGI. With 5 bases removed from V and 2 bases from J, the gap between germline ends came to 12 bases. This CDR3 comprises 14 residues. CDR3 region: CASSNPQRQETQYF. The CDR3 bases are TGTGCCAGCAGTAACCCCCAACGGCAAGAGACCCAGTACTTC.

The rearrangement joins TRBV29-1 to TRBJ1-1; no clear D. Germline CDR1 is SQVTM and CDR2 is ANQGSEA. Deletions cut 8 bases from V and 3 bases from J, with 16 bases between. This CDR3 region has 13 residues. For the CDR3, the DNA is TGCAGCCCCCCCCCGGGAGGTCACACTGAAGCTTTCTTT. Its translation is CSPPPGGHTEAFF.

The chain couples TRBV7-6 to TRBJ2-2; D is perhaps TRBD1 (5 bases). The V end was cut by 1 base, the J end by 5 bases, with 11 bases between. CDR3 size: 15 residues. Per the germline V gene, CDR1 is SGHVS and CDR2 is FNYEAQ. The CDR3 here is CASSLVRAGTGELFF. The CDR3 bases are TGTGCCAGCAGCTTAGTACGGGCAGGGACCGGGGAGCTGTTTTTT.

Concerning this clone itself: The junction shows a germline mismatch at one end, possibly a read error. The CDR3 DNA sequence: TGTGCCAGCACCGTAGGGGGAGGGGGAGGTTTGGAGACCCAGTACTTC. It specifies CASTVGGGGGLETQYF. The rearrangement uses TRBV9 and TRBJ2-5; D is perhaps TRBD2 (7 bases). In germline, CDR1 is SGDLS, CDR2 YYNGEE. The CDR3 is made up of 16 amino acids.

The rearrangement links TRBV27 to TRBJ1-1; tentatively, D is TRBD1 (5 bases). CDR3 length equals 17 residues. CDR1 is MNHEY and CDR2 is SMNVEV in the germline V gene (reference sequence). V was pared by 0 bases and J by 0 bases, with 14 bases between. CDR3 loop: CASSLSRGRTLNTEAFF. DNA of the CDR3: TGTGCCAGCAGTTTATCGCGGGGCAGGACACTGAACACTGAAGCTTTCTTT.

This clone was recorded once. The conserved closing phenylalanine or tryptophan is absent in this CDR3, likely reflecting a read error. Because the CDR3's place on the DNA is in doubt, the DNA is left out and the CDR3 is given as listed by TCRdb. The chain links TRBV5-6 to TRBJ2-7; TRBD1, the D gene given by the table, was not confirmed from the DNA. From germline, CDR1 is SGHDT and CDR2 YYEEEE. The CDR3 has 13 amino acids, counting both end residues. The CDR3 sequence is CASSLGGHPDRSI.